This paragraph covers one T cell receptor (beta chain) sequence. Its antigen is as yet unknown. The CDR3 is made up of 14 amino acids. The germline V gene encodes CDR1 DFQATT and CDR2 SNEGSKA (reference sequence). This entry belongs to a study of T cells expressing NK-cell markers. Study-level information: Sorted CD3+CD56+NKG2C+, CD3+CD56+NKG2C- and CD3+CD56-NKG2C+ T cells supplied TCR beta repertoires. One of the eight sequenced donors was seronegative, whereas the other seven were HCMV-seropositive.

After re-calling the 5' RACE reads, TCRdb lists one entry per CDR3 protein, DNA absent. The sample has some 190,000 distinct CDR3 sequences. Study-wide points: Expanded clones of NKG2C+ T cells had an unclear HCMV specificity.

V usage is TRBV20-1 and J usage is TRBJ2-1. The TCR originated in a man aged 18-70 years in good health. The sequenced sample was blood T cells: a sorted CD56 or NKG2C T cell subset, CD4+ or CD8+ T cells, or bulk PBMC T cells (not recorded which). CDR3: CSATTGSSYNEQFF.